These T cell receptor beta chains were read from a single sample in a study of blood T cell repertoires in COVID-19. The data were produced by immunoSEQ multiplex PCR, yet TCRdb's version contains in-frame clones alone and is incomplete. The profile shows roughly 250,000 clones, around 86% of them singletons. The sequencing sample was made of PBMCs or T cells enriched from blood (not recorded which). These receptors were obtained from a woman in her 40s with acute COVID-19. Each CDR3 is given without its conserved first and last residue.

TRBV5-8	ASSFGGGAGVPYEQY
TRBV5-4	ASSLVRTGTAEAF
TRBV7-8	ASSLGQQETQY
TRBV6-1	ASSEKGDQPQH
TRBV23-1	ASSQTGTGVSYEQY
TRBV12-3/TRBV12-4	AVTSAGDNEQF
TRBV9	ASSETGAGEQY
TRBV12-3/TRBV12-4	ASSPEGQPQH
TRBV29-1	SVGDSYEQY
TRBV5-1	ASRVASGGSYEQY
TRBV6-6	ASRLGQTLTDTQY
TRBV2	ASSEAAEQY
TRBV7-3	ASRAWRHAEEEQY
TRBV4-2	ASSQGGREGRETQY
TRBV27	ASSFGGSYEQY
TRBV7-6	ASSSHLSPSGRTDTQY
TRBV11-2	ASSLGRTGELF
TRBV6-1	ASSGSPPGQGPNEQY
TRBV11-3	ASSLDSGGPGETQY
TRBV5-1	ASSLEQFDSYEQY
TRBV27	ASSSRLADQYQETQY
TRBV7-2	ASSLGLGTGINSPLH
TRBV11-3	ASSLGRGGEAF
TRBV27	ASSLLGPSSKQY
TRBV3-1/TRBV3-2	ASSQEGRGKNTEAF
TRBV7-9	SGTTKSQETQY
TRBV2	ASSDLGKRTDTQY
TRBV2	ASSHKGTSGPYEQY
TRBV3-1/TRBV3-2	ASSQGGVETQY
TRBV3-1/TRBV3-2	ASSLKRDIRANVLT